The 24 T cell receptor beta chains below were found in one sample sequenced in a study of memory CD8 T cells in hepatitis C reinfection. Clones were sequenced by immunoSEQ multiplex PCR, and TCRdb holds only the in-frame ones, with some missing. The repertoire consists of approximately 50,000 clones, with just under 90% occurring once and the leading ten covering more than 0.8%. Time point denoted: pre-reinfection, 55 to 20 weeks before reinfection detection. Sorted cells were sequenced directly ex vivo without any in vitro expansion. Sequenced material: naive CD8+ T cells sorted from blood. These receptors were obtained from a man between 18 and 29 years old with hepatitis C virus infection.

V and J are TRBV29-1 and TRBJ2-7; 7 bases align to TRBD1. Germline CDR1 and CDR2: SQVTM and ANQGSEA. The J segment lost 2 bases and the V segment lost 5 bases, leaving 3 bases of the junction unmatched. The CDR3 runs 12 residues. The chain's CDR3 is CSVSGTAYEQYF. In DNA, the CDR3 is TGCAGCGTTTCCGGGACAGCCTACGAGCAGTACTTC.

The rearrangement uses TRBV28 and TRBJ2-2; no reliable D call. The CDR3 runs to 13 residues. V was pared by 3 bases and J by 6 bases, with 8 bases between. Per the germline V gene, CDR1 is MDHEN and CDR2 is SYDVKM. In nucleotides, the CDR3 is TGTGCCAGCAGTTTCCCCCTTTCCGGGGAGCTGTTTTTT. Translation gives CASSFPLSGELFF.

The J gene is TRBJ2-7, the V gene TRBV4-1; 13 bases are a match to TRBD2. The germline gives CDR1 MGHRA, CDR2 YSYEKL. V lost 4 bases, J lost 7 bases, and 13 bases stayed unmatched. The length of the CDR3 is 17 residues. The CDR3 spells CASSPGLAGVVSREQYF. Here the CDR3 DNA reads TGCGCCAGCAGCCCTGGACTAGCGGGAGTTGTGTCCCGAGAGCAGTACTTC.

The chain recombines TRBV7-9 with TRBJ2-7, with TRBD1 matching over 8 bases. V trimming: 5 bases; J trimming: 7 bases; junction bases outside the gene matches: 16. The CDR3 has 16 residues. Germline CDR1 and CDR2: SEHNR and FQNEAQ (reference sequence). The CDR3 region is CASSNAGGTTRNEQYF. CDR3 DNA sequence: TGTGCCAGCAGCAACGCAGGGGGCACGACTAGAAATGAGCAGTACTTC.

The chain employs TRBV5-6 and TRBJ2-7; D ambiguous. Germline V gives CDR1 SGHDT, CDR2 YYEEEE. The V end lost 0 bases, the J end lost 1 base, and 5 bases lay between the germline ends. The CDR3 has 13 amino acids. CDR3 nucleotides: TGTGCCAGCAGCTTGGGGCAATCCTACGAGCAGTACTTC. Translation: CASSLGQSYEQYF.

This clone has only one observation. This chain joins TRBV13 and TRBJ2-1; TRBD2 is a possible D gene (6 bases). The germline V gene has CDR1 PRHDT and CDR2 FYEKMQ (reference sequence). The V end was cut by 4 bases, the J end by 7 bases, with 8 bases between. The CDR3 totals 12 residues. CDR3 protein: CASSSGTNEQFF. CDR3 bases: TGTGCCAGCAGCTCCGGGACTAATGAGCAGTTCTTC.

The CDR3 sequence: CASSERSYEQYF. The CDR3 nucleotides read TGTGCCAGCAGTGAACGGTCCTACGAGCAGTACTTC. The rearrangement uses TRBV6-1 and TRBJ2-7; D remains unclear. CDR1 is MNHNS, CDR2 SASEGT, per germline. The CDR3 loop spans 12 amino acids. V dropped 2 bases and J dropped 1 base, with 3 bases sitting between them.

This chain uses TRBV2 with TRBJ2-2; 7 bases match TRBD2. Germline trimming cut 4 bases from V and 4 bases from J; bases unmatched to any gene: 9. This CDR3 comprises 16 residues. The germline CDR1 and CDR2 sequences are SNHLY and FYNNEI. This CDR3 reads CASSAWEGPSTGELFF. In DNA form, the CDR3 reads TGTGCCAGCAGTGCATGGGAGGGCCCCAGCACCGGGGAGCTGTTTTTT.

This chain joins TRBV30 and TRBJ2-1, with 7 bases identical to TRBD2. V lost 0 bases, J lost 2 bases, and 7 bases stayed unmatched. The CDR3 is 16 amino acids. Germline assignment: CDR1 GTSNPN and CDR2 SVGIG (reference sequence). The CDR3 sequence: CAWSVLGGGAYNEQFF. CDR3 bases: TGTGCCTGGAGTGTACTGGGCGGGGGAGCCTACAATGAGCAGTTCTTC.

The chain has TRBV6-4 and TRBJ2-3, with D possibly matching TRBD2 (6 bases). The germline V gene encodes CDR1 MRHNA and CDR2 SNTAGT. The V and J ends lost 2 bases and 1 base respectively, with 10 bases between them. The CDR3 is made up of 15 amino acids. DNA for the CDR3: TGTGCCAGCAGTGACAGACTAGGGGGCACAGATACGCAGTATTTT. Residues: CASSDRLGGTDTQYF.

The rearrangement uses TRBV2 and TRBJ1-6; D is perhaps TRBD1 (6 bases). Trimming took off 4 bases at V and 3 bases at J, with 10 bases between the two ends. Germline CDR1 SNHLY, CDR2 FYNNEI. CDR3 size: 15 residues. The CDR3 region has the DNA TGTGCCAGCAGTGGGGGGGGCGGCTATAATTCACCCCTCCACTTT. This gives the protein CASSGGGGYNSPLHF.

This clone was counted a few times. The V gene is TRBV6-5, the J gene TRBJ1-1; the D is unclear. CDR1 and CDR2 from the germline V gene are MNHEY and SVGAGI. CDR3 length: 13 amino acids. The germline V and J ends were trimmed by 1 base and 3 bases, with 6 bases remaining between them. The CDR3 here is CASSYFQYTEAFF. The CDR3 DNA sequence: TGTGCCAGCAGTTACTTTCAGTACACTGAAGCTTTCTTT.

CDR3: CASSSLVSGGSETQYF. Written as DNA, the CDR3 is TGTGCCAGCAGCTCATTAGTCAGCGGGGGATCAGAGACCCAGTACTTC. V gene TRBV14 combines with J gene TRBJ2-5; 8 bases are a match to TRBD2. V was clipped by 5 bases and J by 4 bases; unmatched bases: 12. The CDR3 is 16 amino acids. The germline V gene encodes CDR1 SGHDN and CDR2 FVKESK.

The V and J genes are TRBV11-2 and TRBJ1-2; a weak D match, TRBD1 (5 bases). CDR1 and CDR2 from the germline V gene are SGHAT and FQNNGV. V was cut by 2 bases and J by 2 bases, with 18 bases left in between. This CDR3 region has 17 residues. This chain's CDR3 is CASSLPTLGEENYGYTF. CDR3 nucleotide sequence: TGTGCCAGCAGCTTACCTACCTTGGGGGAGGAAAACTATGGCTACACCTTC.

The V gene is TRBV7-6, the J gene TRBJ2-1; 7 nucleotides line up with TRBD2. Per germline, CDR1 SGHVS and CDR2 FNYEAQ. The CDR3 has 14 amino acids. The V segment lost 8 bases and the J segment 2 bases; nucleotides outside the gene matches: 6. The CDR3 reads CASGLTSPYNEQFF. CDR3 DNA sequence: TGTGCCAGCGGGTTGACTAGCCCCTACAATGAGCAGTTCTTC.

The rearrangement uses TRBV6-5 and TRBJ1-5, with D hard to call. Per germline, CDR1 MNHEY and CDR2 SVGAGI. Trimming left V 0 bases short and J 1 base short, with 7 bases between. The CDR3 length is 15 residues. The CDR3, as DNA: TGTGCCAGCAGTTACTCGAGGGAGAGCAATCAGCCCCAGCATTTT. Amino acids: CASSYSRESNQPQHF.

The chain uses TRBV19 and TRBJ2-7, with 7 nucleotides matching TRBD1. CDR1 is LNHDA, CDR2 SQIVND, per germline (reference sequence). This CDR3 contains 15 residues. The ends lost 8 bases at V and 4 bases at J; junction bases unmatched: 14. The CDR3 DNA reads TGTGCCAGTCTACCTCGGACAGGCTCACCTTACGAGCAGTACTTC. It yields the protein CASLPRTGSPYEQYF.

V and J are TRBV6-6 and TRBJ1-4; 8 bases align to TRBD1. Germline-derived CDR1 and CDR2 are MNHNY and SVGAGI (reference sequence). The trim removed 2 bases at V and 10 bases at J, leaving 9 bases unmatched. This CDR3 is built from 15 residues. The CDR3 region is CASSYANSGGGKLFF. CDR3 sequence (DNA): TGTGCCAGCAGTTACGCGAACTCAGGGGGCGGAAAACTGTTTTTT.

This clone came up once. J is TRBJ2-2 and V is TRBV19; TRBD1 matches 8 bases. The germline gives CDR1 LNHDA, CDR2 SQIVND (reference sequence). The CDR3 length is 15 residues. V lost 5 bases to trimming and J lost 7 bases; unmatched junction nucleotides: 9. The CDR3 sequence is CASSFRGPQGGELFF. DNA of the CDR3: TGTGCCAGTAGTTTCAGGGGGCCCCAGGGCGGGGAGCTGTTTTTT.

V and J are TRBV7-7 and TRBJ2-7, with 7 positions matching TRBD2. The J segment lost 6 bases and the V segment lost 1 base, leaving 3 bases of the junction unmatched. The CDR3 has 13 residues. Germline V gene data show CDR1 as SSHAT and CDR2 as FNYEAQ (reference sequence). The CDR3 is CASSLGEGGEQYV. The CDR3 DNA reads TGTGCCAGCAGCTTAGGGGAGGGAGGCGAGCAGTACGTC.

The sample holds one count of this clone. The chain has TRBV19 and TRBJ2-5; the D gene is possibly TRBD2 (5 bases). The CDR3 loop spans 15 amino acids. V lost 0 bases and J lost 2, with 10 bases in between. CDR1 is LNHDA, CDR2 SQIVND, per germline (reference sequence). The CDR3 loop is CASSIEADGQETQYF. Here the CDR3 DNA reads TGTGCCAGTAGTATAGAAGCGGACGGACAAGAGACCCAGTACTTC.

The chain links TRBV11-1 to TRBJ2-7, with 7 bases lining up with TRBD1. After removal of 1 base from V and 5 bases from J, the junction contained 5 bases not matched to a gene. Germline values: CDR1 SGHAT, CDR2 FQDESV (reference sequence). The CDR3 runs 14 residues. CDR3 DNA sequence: TGTGCCAGCAGCTTAGTTCCAGGGGGTAACGAGCAGTACTTC. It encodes CASSLVPGGNEQYF.

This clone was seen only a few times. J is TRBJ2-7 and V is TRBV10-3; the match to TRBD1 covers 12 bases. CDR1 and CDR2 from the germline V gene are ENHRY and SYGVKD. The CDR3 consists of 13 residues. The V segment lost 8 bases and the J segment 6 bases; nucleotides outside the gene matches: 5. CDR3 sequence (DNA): TGTGCCATCGGGACAGGGGGCGATTCCGAGCAGTACGTC. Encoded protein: CAIGTGGDSEQYV.

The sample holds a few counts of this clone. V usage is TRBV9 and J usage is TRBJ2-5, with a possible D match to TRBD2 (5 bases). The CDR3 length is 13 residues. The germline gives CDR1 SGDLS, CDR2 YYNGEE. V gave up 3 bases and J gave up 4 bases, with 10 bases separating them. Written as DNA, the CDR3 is TGTGCCAGCAGCGACAGAGGAGGAGAGACCCAGTACTTC. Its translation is CASSDRGGETQYF.